This T cell receptor beta chain was captured by sequencing in a study of T cells expressing NK-cell markers. Study at large: Sorted CD3+CD56+NKG2C+, CD3+CD56+NKG2C- and CD3+CD56-NKG2C+ T-cell subsets were beta-chain profiled. Within the sequenced cohort of eight donors, seven exhibited HCMV seropositivity and one was seronegative. General observations from the study: One observes that, in several donors, these clonotypes were also the leading ones within the CD3+CD56-NKG2C+ fraction.

TCRdb re-called the 5' RACE reads and shows each CDR3 protein once, DNA omitted. The specimen's table records approximately 420,000 distinct CDR3 sequences. Details on this clonotype: Its matching antigen is unknown.

This CDR3 is built from 16 residues. Germline assignment: CDR1 MNHEY and CDR2 SMNVEV (reference sequence). The sequenced material came from blood T cells: a sorted CD56 or NKG2C T cell subset, CD4+ or CD8+ T cells, or bulk PBMC T cells (not recorded which). The J gene is TRBJ2-6, the V gene TRBV27; TCRdb's assignment of TRBD1 cannot be checked, as there is no DNA. This receptor was identified in a woman between 45 and 60 years old in good health. CDR3 sequence reads: CASSPRLGSGANVLPF.